Included here is one TCR beta chain sequence, with context. V trimming: 4 bases; J trimming: 4 bases; junction bases outside the gene matches: 5. The CDR3 covers 14 residues. Germline V lookup: CDR1 LNHDA, CDR2 SQIVND (reference sequence). The sample comes from a study of control samples from healthy donors and cancer patients. The protocol was immunoSEQ multiplex PCR, while the TCRdb copy is restricted to in-frame clones and leaves out a portion. This sample yields 150,000 to 200,000 clones, of which roughly 91% are seen a single time; over 1.2% belongs to the top ten. The receptor was isolated from a woman between 25 and 40 years old in good health. The chain carries TRBV19 and TRBJ1-2; TRBD1 agrees at 8 bases. Input material: blood. This chain's CDR3 is CASSSGTGAYGYTF. The CDR3 DNA reads as TGTGCCAGTAGTAGTGGGACAGGTGCCTATGGCTACACCTTC.